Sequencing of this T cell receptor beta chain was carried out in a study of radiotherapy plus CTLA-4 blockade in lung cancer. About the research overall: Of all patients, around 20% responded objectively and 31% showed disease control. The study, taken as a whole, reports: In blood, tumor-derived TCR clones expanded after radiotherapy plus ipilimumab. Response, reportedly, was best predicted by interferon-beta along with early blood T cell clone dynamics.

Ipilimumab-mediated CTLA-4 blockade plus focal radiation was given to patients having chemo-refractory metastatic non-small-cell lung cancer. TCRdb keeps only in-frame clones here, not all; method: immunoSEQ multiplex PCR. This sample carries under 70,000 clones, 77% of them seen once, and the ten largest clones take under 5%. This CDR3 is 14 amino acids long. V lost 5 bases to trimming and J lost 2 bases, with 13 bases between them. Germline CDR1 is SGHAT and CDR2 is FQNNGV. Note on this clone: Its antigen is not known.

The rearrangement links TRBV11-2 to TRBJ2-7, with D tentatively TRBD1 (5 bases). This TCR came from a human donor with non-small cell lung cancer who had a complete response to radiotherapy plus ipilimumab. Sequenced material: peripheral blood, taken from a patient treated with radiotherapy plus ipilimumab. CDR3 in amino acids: CASSARVGAYEQYV. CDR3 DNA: TGTGCCAGCAGCGCCAGGGTTGGGGCCTACGAGCAGTACGTC.